This section outlines one TCR beta chain sequence together with its context. These data originate in a study of technical replicates of blood from a handful of donors. Germline values: CDR1 MGHRA, CDR2 YSYEKL. Trimming took 8 bases from V and 5 from J; bases not matched to a gene: 0. The CDR3 sequence is 12 residues long. The protocol was immunoSEQ multiplex PCR, while the TCRdb copy is restricted to in-frame clones and leaves out a portion. The profile shows about 64,000 clones, around 88% of them singletons. The chain recombines TRBV4-1 with TRBJ2-3; TRBD2 matches at 11 bases. The sequenced sample consisted of PBMCs. This receptor was taken from a human donor in good health. Some clones in this sample may be carry-over from other donors' samples. DNA for the CDR3: TGCGCCAGCGGACTAGCGGGAGATACGCAGTATTTT. As protein: CASGLAGDTQYF.